The clone carrying this TCR beta chain is a singleton in its sample. The PCR was carried out with 60 Vbeta primers and 13 Jbeta primers. The method was immunoSEQ multiplex PCR; TCRdb's version includes in-frame clones alone and lacks a portion of them. The repertoire holds 190,000 or so clones, with around 86% as singletons. This sample is part of a study of cytomegalovirus exposure and HLA in healthy donors. With 1 base removed from V and 2 bases from J, the gap between germline ends came to 14 bases. This CDR3 is built from 16 residues. Germline V gene data show CDR1 as LGHNA and CDR2 as YNFKEQ. J is TRBJ1-2 and V is TRBV4-2, with TRBD1 as a possible D gene (5 bases). The specimen was PBMCs. This receptor was identified in a man in his fifties in good health and CMV-seronegative. Written as DNA, the CDR3 is TGTGCCAGCAGCCAAGGCATGGACACCTCAAACTATGGCTACACCTTC. The encoded protein is CASSQGMDTSNYGYTF.